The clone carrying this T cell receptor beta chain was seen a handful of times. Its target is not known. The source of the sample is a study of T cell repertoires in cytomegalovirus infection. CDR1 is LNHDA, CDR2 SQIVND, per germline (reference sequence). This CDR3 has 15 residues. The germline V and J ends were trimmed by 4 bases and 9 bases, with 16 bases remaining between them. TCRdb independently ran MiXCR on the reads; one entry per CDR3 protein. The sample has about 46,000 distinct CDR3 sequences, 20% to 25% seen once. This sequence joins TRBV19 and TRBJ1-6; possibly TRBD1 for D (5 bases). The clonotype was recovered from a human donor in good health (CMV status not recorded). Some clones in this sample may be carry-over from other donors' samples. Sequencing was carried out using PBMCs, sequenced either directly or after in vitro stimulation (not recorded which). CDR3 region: CASSTDRDLSSPLHF. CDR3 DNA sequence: TGTGCCAGTAGTACCGACCGGGACCTGAGTTCACCCCTCCACTTT.